This T cell receptor beta chain was documented in a study of regulatory T cells in long-lasting Graves disease. Study-wide findings and caveats: Owing to a sample size that was small, accuracy may have been reduced. TCR diversity was lower in persistent than newly diagnosed Graves' disease.

This clonotype was seen more than once but under ten times. Its antigen is not identified. The time point denotes: persistent/refractory GD, antithyroid drugs over 5 years with positive TRAb. From PBMCs, RNA was extracted and then used to make the TCR library. Roughly 8.3 milliliters of peripheral blood were taken and placed in EDTA tubes. Construction of TCR beta libraries relied on iRepertoire HTBI primers and on Arm-PCR targeting CDR3 regions. Using its own MiXCR run on the multiplex PCR reads, TCRdb lists one record per CDR3 protein. Of around 510,000 distinct CDR3 sequences in the sample, more than 20% are singletons; the top ten hold 7% to 10%. The CDR3 is 15 amino acids. Germline CDR1 is DFQATT and CDR2 is SNEGSKA (reference sequence). V was pared by 0 bases and J by 0 bases, with 12 bases between.

This material consisted of peripheral blood mononuclear cells (PBMCs), taken when the disease was refractory, from a patient treated with antithyroid drugs. The genes are TRBV20-1 and TRBJ2-7; tentative D call: TRBD2 (5 bases). The receptor's source is a female donor with Graves disease. The CDR3 region is CSARDRGSASYEQYF. Written as DNA, the CDR3 is TGCAGTGCTAGAGATCGGGGTAGCGCCTCCTACGAGCAGTACTTC.